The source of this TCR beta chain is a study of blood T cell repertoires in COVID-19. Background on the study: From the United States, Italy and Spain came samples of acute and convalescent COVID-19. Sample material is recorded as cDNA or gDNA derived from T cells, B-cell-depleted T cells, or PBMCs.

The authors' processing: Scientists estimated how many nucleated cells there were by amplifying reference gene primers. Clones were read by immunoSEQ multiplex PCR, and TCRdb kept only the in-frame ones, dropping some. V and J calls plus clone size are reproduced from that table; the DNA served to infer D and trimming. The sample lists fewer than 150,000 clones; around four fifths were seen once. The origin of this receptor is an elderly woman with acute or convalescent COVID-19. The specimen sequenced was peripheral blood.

CDR3 loop: CASSLVGLDEKLFF. The CDR3 DNA sequence: TGTGCCAGCAGTTTAGTGGGGCTCGATGAAAAACTGTTTTTT. This chain joins TRBV27 and TRBJ1-4, with a possible D match to TRBD1 (5 bases). Germline V gene data show CDR1 as MNHEY and CDR2 as SMNVEV (reference sequence). V lost 2 bases, J lost 6 bases, and 10 bases lay in between. There are 14 residues in the CDR3.